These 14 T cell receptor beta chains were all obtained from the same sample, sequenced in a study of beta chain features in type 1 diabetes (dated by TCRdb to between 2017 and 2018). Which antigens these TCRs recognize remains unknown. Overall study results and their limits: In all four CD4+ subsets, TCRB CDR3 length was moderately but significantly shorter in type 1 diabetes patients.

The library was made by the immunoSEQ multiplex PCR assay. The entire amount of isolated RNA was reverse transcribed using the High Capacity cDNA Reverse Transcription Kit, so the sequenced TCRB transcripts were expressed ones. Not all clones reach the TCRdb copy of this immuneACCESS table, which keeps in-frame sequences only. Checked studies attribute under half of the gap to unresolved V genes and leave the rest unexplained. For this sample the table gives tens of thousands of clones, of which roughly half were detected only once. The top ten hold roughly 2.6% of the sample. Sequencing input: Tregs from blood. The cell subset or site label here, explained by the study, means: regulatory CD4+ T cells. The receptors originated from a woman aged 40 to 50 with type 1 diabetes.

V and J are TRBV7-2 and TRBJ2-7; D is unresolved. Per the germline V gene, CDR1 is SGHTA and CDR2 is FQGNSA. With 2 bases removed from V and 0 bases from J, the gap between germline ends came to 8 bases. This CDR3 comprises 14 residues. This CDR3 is CASSLQESSYEQYF. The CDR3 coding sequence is TGTGCCAGCAGCTTACAAGAGAGCTCCTACGAGCAGTACTTC.

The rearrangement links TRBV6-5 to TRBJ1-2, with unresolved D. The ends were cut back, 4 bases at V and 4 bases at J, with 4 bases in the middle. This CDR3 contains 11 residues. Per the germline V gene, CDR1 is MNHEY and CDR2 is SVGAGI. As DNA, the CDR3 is TGTGCCAGCAGTTCAGTCTATGGCTACACCTTC. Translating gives CASSSVYGYTF.

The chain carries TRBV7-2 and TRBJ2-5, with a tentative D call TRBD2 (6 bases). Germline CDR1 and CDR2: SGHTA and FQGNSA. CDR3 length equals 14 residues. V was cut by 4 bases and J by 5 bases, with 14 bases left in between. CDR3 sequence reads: CASSWTVAGETQYF. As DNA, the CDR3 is TGTGCCAGCAGCTGGACCGTCGCGGGGGAGACCCAGTACTTC.

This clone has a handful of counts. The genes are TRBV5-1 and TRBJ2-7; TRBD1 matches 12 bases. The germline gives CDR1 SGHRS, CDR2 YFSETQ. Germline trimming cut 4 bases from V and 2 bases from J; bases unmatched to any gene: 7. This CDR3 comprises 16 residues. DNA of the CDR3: TGCGCCAGCAGCATCCCGGGACAGGGGGCCCCCTACGAGCAGTACTTC. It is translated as CASSIPGQGAPYEQYF.

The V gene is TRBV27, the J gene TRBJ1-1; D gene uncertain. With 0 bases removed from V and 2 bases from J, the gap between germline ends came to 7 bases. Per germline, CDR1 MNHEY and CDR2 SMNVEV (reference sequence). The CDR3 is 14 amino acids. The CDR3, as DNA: TGTGCCAGCAGTTTATCATGGGCCAACACTGAAGCTTTCTTT. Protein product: CASSLSWANTEAFF.

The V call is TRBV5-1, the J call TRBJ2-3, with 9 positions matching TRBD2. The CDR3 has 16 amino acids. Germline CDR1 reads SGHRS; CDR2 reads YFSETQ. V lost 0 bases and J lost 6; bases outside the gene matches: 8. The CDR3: CASSLALAGDADTQYF. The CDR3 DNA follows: TGCGCCAGCAGCTTGGCGTTAGCGGGAGATGCGGATACGCAGTATTTT.

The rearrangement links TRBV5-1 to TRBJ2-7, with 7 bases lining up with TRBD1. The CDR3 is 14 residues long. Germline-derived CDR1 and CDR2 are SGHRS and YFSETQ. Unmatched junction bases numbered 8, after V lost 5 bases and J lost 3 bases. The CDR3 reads CASRHSGTVYEQYF. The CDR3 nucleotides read TGCGCCAGCAGGCATTCCGGGACAGTCTACGAGCAGTACTTC.

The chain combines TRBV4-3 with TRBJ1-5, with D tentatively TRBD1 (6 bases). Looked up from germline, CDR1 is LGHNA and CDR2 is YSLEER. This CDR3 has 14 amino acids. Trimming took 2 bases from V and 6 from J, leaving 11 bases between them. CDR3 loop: CASSQTGYSQPQHF. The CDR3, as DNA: TGCGCCAGCAGCCAAACAGGGTATAGTCAGCCCCAGCATTTT.

The DNA for the CDR3 is TGTGCCAGTACGGACCGGCGGGGCGCCAACTATGGCTACACCTTC. This translates into CASTDRRGANYGYTF. The rearrangement joins TRBV19 to TRBJ1-2, with a tentative D call TRBD1 (5 bases). The CDR3 is made up of 15 amino acids. V lost 7 bases to trimming and J lost 2 bases, with 17 bases between them. The germline V gene encodes CDR1 LNHDA and CDR2 SQIVND (reference sequence).

The CDR3 DNA reads as TGCGCCAGCAGCCAAGGGCCGGGAAATCAGCCCCAGCATTTT. Amino acids: CASSQGPGNQPQHF. The V call is TRBV4-1, the J call TRBJ1-5; no reliable D call. V lost 1 base to trimming and J lost 4 bases, with 8 bases between them. The CDR3 sequence is 14 residues long. Per germline, CDR1 MGHRA and CDR2 YSYEKL.

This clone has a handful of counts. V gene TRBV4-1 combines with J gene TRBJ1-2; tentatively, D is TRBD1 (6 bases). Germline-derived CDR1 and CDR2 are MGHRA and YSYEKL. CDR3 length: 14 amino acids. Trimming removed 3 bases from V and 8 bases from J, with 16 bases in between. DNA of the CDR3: TGCGCCAGCAGCCATGCCGGGACAACCTTGGGCTACACCTTC. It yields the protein CASSHAGTTLGYTF.

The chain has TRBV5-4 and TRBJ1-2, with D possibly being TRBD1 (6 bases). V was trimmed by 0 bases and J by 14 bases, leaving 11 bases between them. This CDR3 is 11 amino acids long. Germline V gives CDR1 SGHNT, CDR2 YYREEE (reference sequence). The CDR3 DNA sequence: TGTGCCAGCAGCTTGGGGGGCCAGGGGACCTTC. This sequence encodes CASSLGGQGTF.

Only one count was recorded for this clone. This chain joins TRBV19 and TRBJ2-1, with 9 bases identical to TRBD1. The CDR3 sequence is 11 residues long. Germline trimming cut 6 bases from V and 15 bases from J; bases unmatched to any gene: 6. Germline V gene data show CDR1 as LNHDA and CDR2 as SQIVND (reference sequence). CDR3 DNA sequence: TGTGCCAGTAGGACGACAGGGGGTATGTTCTTC. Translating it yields CASRTTGGMFF.

CDR3 sequence reads: CASSYSGGNYGYTF. The CDR3 DNA follows: TGTGCCAGCAGTTACTCGGGGGGGAACTATGGCTACACCTTC. The rearrangement joins TRBV6-6 to TRBJ1-2; possible D gene TRBD1, 5 bases. Trimming took off 0 bases at V and 2 bases at J, with 7 bases between the two ends. Germline V gene data show CDR1 as MNHNY and CDR2 as SVGAGI (reference sequence). The CDR3 contains 14 residues.